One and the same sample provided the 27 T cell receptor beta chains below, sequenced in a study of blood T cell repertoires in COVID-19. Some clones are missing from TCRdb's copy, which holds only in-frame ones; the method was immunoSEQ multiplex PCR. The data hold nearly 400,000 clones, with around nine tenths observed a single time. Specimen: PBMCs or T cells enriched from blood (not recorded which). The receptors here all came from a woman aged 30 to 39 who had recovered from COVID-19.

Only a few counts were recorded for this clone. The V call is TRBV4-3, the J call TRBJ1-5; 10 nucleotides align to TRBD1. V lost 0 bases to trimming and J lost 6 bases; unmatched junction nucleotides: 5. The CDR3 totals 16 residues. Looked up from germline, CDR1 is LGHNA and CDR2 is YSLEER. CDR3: CASSQDRGQGTQPQHF. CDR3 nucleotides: TGCGCCAGCAGCCAAGATCGGGGACAGGGGACTCAGCCCCAGCATTTT.

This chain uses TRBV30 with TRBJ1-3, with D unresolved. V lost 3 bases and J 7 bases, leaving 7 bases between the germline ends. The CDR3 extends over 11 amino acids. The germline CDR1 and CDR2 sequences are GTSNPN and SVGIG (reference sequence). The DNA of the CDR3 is TGTGCCTGGAGCCGGCGGAACACCATATATTTT. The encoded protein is CAWSRRNTIYF.

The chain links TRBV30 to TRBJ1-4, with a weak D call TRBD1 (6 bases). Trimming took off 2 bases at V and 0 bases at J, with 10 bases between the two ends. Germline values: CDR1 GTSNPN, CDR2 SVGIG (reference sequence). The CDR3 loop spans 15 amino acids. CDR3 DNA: TGTGCCTGGAGTATCCACAGGGCAACTAATGAAAAACTGTTTTTT. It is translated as CAWSIHRATNEKLFF.

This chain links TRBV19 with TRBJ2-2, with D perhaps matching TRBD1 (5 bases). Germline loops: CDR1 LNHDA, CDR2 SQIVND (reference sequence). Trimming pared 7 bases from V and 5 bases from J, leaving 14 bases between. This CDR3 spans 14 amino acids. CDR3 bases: TGTGCCAGTAAGATCAGGGCAAATACCGGGGAGCTGTTTTTT. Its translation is CASKIRANTGELFF.

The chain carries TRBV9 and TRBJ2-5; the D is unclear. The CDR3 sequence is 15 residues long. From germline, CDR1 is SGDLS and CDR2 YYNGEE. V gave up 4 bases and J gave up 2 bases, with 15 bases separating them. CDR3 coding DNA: TGTGCCAGCAGCCCCCGCGGCGCGCCTCAAGAGACCCAGTACTTC. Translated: CASSPRGAPQETQYF. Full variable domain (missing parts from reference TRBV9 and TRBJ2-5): DSGVTQTPKHLITATGQRVTLRCSPRSGDLSVYWYQQSLDQGLQFLIQYYNGEERAKGNILERFSAQQFPDLHSELNLSSLELGDSALYFCASSPRGAPQETQYFGPGTRLLVL.

Written as DNA, the CDR3 is TGTGCCAGCAGCCAAGAAGGACAGGGGACAGATACGCAGTATTTT. It encodes CASSQEGQGTDTQYF. The V and J genes are TRBV4-2 and TRBJ2-3; 9 bases align to TRBD1. Germline CDR1 and CDR2: LGHNA and YNFKEQ. The CDR3 is made up of 15 amino acids. V trimming: 0 bases; J trimming: 3 bases; junction bases outside the gene matches: 1.

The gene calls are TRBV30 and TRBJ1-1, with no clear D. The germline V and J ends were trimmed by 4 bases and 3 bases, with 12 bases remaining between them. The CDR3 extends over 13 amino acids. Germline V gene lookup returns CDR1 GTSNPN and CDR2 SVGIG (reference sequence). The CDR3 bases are TGTGCCTGGAATGGCAGAGGCTACACTGAAGCTTTCTTT. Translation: CAWNGRGYTEAFF.

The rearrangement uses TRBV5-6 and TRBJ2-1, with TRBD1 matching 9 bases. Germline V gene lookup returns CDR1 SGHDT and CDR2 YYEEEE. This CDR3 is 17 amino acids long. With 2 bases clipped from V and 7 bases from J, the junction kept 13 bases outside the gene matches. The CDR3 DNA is TGTGCCAGCAGCTTCGGAGAACAGGGGGCGCTTCATAATGAGCAGTTCTTC. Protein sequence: CASSFGEQGALHNEQFF.

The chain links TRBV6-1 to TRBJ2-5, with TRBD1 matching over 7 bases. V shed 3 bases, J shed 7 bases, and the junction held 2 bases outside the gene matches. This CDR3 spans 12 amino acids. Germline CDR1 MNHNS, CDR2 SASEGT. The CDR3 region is CASSEDRSTQYF. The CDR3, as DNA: TGTGCCAGCAGTGAGGACAGGTCGACCCAGTACTTC.

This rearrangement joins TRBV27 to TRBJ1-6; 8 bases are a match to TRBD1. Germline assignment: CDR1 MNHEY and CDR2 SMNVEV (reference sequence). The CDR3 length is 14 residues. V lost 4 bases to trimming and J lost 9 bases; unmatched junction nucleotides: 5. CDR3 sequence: CASSSRQGTSPLHF. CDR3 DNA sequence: TGTGCCAGCAGTTCTCGACAGGGGACTTCACCCCTCCACTTT.

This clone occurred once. The CDR3 protein is CASNRGTGTTDTQYF. The CDR3 DNA is TGCGCCAGCAATCGCGGGACAGGGACCACAGATACGCAGTATTTT. The gene calls are TRBV10-2 and TRBJ2-3, with 9 positions matching TRBD1. This CDR3 is built from 15 residues. Germline V gene sequence: CDR1 WSHSY, CDR2 SAAADI. The junction had 7 bases not matched to a gene; V was cut back by 7 bases and J by 2 bases.

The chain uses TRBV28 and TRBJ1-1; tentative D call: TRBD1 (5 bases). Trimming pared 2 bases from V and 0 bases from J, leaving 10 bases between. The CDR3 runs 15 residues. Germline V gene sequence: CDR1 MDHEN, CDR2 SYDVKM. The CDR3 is CASSLVDTMNTEAFF. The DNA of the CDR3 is TGTGCCAGCAGTTTAGTGGACACCATGAACACTGAAGCTTTCTTT.

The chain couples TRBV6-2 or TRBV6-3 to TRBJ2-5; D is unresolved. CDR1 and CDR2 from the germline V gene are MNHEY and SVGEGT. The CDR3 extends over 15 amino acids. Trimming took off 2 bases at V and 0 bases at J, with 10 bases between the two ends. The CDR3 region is CASSYGQMYQETQYF. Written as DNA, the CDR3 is TGTGCCAGCAGTTACGGTCAGATGTACCAAGAGACCCAGTACTTC.

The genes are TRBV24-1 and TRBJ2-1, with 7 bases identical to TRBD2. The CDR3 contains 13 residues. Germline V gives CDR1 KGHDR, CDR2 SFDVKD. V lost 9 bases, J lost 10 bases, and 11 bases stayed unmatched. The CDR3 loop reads CATQYLTGGEQFF. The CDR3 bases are TGTGCCACCCAGTATCTGACGGGAGGAGAGCAGTTCTTC.

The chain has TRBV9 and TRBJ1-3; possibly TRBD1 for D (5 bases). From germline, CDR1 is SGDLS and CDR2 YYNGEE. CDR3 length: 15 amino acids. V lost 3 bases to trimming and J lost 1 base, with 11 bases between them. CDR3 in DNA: TGTGCCAGCAGCGGAGTGGGGGGTTCTGGAAACACCATATATTTT. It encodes CASSGVGGSGNTIYF.

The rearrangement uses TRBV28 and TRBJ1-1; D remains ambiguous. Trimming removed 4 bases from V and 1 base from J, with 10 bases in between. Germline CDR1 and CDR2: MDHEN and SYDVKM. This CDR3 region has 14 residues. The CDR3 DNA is TGTGCCAGCAGTTACATCACAAAGAACACTGAAGCTTTCTTT. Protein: CASSYITKNTEAFF.

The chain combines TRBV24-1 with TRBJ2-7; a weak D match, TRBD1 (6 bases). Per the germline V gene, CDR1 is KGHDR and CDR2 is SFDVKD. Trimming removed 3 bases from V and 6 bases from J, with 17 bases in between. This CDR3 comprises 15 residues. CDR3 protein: CATSDNQGFHSEQYF. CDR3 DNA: TGTGCCACCAGTGATAATCAGGGGTTTCACTCCGAGCAGTACTTC.

CDR3 bases: TGTGCCTGGAGTAGACAGGGTACCTACGAGCAGTACTTC. Protein product: CAWSRQGTYEQYF. V and J are TRBV30 and TRBJ2-7; 7 bases fit TRBD1. V lost 2 bases to trimming and J lost 2 bases; unmatched junction nucleotides: 3. Per the germline V gene, CDR1 is GTSNPN and CDR2 is SVGIG (reference sequence). The CDR3 has 13 amino acids.

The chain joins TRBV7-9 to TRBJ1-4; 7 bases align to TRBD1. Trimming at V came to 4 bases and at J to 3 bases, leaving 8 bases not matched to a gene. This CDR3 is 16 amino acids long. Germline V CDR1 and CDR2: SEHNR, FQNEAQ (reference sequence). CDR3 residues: CASSWDSGGSNEKLFF. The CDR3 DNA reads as TGTGCCAGCAGCTGGGACAGCGGAGGGTCTAATGAAAAACTGTTTTTT.

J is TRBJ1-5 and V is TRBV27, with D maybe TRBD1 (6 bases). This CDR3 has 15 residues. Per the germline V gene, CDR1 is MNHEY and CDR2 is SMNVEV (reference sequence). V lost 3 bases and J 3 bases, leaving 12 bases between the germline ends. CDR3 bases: TGTGCCAGCAGTTTCTCCGACAGGTTCAATCAGCCCCAGCATTTT. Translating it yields CASSFSDRFNQPQHF.

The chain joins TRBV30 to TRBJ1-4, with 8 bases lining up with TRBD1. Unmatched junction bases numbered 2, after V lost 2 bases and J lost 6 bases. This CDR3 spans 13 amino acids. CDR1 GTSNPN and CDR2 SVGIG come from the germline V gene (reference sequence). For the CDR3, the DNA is TGTGCCTGGAGTTCGGGACAGGATGAAAAACTGTTTTTT. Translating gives CAWSSGQDEKLFF.

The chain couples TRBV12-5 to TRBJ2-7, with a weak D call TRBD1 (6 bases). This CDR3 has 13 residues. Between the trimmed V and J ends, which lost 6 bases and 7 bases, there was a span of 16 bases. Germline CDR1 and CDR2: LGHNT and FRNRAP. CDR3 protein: CASGSLDRSEQYF. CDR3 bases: TGTGCTAGTGGATCGCTCGACAGGTCTGAGCAGTACTTC.

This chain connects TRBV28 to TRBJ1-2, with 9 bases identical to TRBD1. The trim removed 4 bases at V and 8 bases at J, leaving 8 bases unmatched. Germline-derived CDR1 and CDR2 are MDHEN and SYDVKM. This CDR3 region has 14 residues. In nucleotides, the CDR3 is TGTGCCAGCAGTTCTGGGACAGGGAATGTAGGCTACACCTTC. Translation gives CASSSGTGNVGYTF.

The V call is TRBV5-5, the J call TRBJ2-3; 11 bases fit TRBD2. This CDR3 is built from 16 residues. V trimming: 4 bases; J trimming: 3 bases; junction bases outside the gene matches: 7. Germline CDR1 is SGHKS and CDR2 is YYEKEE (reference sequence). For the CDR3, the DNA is TGTGCCAGCAGCCGACGACTAGCGGGGCCGACAGATACGCAGTATTTT. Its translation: CASSRRLAGPTDTQYF.

CDR3 sequence reads: CASSLEGGVGSPLHF. Written as DNA, the CDR3 is TGCGCCAGCAGCTTGGAAGGGGGGGTAGGGTCACCCCTCCACTTT. The chain is built from TRBV5-1 and TRBJ1-6, with D possibly being TRBD1 (6 bases). Trimming pared 0 bases from V and 10 bases from J, leaving 14 bases between. From germline, CDR1 is SGHRS and CDR2 YFSETQ. The CDR3 consists of 15 residues.

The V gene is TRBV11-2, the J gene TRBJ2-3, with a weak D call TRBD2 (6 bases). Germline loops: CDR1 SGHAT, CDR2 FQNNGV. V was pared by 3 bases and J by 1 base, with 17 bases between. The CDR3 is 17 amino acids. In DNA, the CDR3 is TGTGCCAGCAGCTTTATCGCGACTAGGGGCGGCACAGATACGCAGTATTTT. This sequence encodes CASSFIATRGGTDTQYF.

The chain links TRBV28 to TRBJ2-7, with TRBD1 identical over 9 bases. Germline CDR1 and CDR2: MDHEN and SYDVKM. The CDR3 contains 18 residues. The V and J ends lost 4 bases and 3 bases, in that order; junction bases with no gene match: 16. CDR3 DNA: TGTGCCAGCAGTTCTCACCCCCTACGACAGGGGGTAGGCTACGAGCAGTACTTC. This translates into CASSSHPLRQGVGYEQYF.